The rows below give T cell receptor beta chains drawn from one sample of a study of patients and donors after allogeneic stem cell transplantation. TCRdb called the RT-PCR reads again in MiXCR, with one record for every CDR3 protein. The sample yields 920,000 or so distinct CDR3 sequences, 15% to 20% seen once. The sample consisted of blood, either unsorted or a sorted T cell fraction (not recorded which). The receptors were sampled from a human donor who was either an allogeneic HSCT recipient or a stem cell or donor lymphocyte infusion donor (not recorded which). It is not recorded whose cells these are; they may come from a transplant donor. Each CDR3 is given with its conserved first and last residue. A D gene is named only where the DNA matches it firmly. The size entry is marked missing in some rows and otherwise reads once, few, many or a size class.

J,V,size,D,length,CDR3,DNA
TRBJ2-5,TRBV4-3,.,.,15,CASSQEGRSQETQYF,TGCGCCAGCAGCCAAGAGGGGCGTAGTCAAGAGACCCAGTACTTC
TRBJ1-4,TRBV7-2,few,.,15,CASSLDRGANEKLFF,TGTGCCAGCAGCTTAGACCGGGGGGCTAATGAAAAACTGTTTTTT
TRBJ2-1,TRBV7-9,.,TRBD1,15,CASSSAQGAHNEQFF,TGTGCCAGCAGCTCTGCCCAGGGGGCCCACAATGAGCAGTTCTTC
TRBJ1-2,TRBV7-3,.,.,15,CASSLGFGVGYGYTF,TGTGCCAGCAGCTTAGGATTCGGGGTAGGCTATGGCTACACCTTC
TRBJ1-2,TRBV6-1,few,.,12,CASSQSSYGYTF,TGTGCCAGCAGTCAGAGCAGCTATGGCTACACCTTC
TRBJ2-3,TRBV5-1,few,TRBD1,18,CASSLDVVGRGQTDTQYF,TGCGCCAGCAGCTTGGACGTTGTGGGCAGGGGGCAGACAGATACGCAGTATTTT
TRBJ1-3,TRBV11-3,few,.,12,CASSFNGDTIYF,TGTGCCAGCAGCTTCAACGGGGACACCATATATTTT
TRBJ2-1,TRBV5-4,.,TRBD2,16,CASSLDGGGLYNEQFF,TGTGCCAGCAGCTTGGACGGGGGGGGACTTTACAATGAGCAGTTCTTC
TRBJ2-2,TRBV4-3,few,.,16,CASSQDLGLPTGELFF,TGCGCCAGCAGCCAAGATTTAGGATTACCCACCGGGGAGCTGTTTTTT
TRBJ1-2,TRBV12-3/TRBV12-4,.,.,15,CASSPEVTVTYGYTF,TGTGCCAGCAGTCCTGAGGTGACAGTGACCTATGGCTACACCTTC
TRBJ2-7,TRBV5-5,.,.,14,CASSRRIGTYEQYF,TGTGCCAGCAGCCGCCGGATAGGGACCTACGAGCAGTACTTC